The 29 T cell receptor beta chains below come from one sample, sequenced in a study of blood T cell repertoires in COVID-19. The assay was immunoSEQ multiplex PCR, and TCRdb's table has in-frame clones only and misses some. The table records several thousand clones, roughly 88% of them present only once. The material sequenced was peripheral blood. The receptors were sampled from a human donor with active COVID-19. The donor label of this sample is uncertain.

This chain uses TRBV28 with TRBJ1-5; weak D call: TRBD1 (5 bases). CDR1 and CDR2 (germline): MDHEN, SYDVKM. V was trimmed by 5 bases and J by 3 bases, leaving 11 bases between them. The CDR3 runs to 14 residues. This CDR3 is CASSQGSLNQPQHF. Here the CDR3 DNA reads TGTGCCAGCAGTCAGGGTTCCCTCAATCAGCCCCAGCATTTT.

The genes are TRBV25-1 and TRBJ2-5, with TRBD1 as a possible D gene (5 bases). This CDR3 has 11 residues. CDR1 is MGHDK, CDR2 SYGVNS, per germline. V was shortened by 7 bases and J by 5 bases, with 8 bases between the two germline ends. The CDR3 DNA reads TGTGCCAGCATAGGGGATGAGACCCAGTACTTC. Translation gives CASIGDETQYF. Using reference TRBV25-1 and TRBJ2-5 for the parts outside the CDR3, the full variable domain is EADIYQTPRYLVIGTGKKITLECSQTMGHDKMYWYQQDPGMELHLIHYSYGVNSTEKGDLSSESTVSRIRTEHFPLTLESARPSHTSQYLCASIGDETQYFGPGTRLLVL.

The chain couples TRBV28 to TRBJ2-7, with TRBD2 matching over 8 bases. V shed 5 bases and J 2 bases; nucleotides not matched to a gene: 2. The CDR3 length is 13 residues. Germline CDR1 is MDHEN and CDR2 is SYDVKM. The CDR3 DNA follows: TGTGCCAGCAGTCAGGGACTAGCCTACGAGCAGTACTTC. Amino acids: CASSQGLAYEQYF.

The chain carries TRBV3-1 (or the pseudogene TRBV3-2) and TRBJ2-6; TRBD2 is a possible D gene (5 bases). Per germline, CDR1 LGHDT and CDR2 YNNKEL (reference sequence). V lost 1 base and J 12 bases, leaving 16 bases between the germline ends. CDR3 length: 15 amino acids. The CDR3 loop is CASSQAPGGQVVLTF. Written as DNA, the CDR3 is TGTGCCAGCAGCCAAGCCCCGGGCGGGCAGGTCGTCCTGACTTTC.

The chain is built from TRBV2 and TRBJ2-5; D is possibly TRBD1 (5 bases). This CDR3 has 14 residues. The germline V gene encodes CDR1 SNHLY and CDR2 FYNNEI. V lost 1 base and J 7 bases, leaving 13 bases between the germline ends. The CDR3 spells CASSEGGAVATQYF. The CDR3 DNA reads TGTGCCAGCAGTGAAGGTGGGGCAGTGGCGACCCAGTACTTC.

This chain links TRBV2 with TRBJ2-7; 10 nucleotides agree with TRBD1. Germline CDR1 SNHLY, CDR2 FYNNEI. The CDR3 has 15 amino acids. The ends lost 2 bases at V and 3 bases at J; junction bases unmatched: 4. The CDR3 reads CASSEIRDRGYEQYF. DNA for the CDR3: TGTGCCAGCAGTGAAATCCGGGACAGGGGCTACGAGCAGTACTTC.

The chain is built from TRBV4-1 and TRBJ1-4; no reliable D call. Germline CDR1 reads MGHRA; CDR2 reads YSYEKL. The V end lost 1 base, the J end lost 5 bases, and 14 bases lay between the germline ends. This CDR3 comprises 16 residues. CDR3 amino acids: CASSQVSQAGNEKLFF. The CDR3 coding sequence is TGCGCCAGCAGCCAAGTCTCCCAGGCTGGAAATGAAAAACTGTTTTTT.

The chain recombines TRBV29-1 with TRBJ1-1, with D possibly matching TRBD1 (5 bases). The CDR3 extends over 16 amino acids. V was clipped by 6 bases and J by 2 bases, with 22 bases between them. In germline, CDR1 is SQVTM, CDR2 ANQGSEA. CDR3 DNA sequence: TGCAGCGTCCCCAGGATTGGGAATGGGGCAAACACTGAAGCTTTCTTT. It translates to CSVPRIGNGANTEAFF.

This chain uses TRBV9 with TRBJ1-6, with D possibly being TRBD1 (6 bases). Germline assignment: CDR1 SGDLS and CDR2 YYNGEE. The CDR3 covers 14 residues. The ends were cut back, 4 bases at V and 7 bases at J, with 12 bases in the middle. CDR3: CASSIGTRNSPLHF. The CDR3 bases are TGTGCCAGCAGCATCGGGACAAGAAATTCACCCCTCCACTTT.

The chain uses TRBV2 and TRBJ2-1; perhaps TRBD2 as D (7 bases). CDR1 is SNHLY and CDR2 is FYNNEI in the germline V gene. V lost 10 bases, J lost 8 bases, and 18 bases lay in between. This CDR3 region has 13 residues. CDR3 residues: CATGLGGWDEQFF. Here the CDR3 DNA reads TGTGCCACTGGACTAGGGGGATGGGATGAGCAGTTCTTC.

The V and J genes are TRBV19 and TRBJ2-7; D not certain. The CDR3 spans 13 residues. Between the trimmed V and J ends, which lost 3 bases and 0 bases, there was a span of 6 bases. Germline-derived CDR1 and CDR2 are LNHDA and SQIVND (reference sequence). DNA of the CDR3: TGTGCCAGTAGTATGGTGAGCTCCTACGAGCAGTACTTC. It encodes CASSMVSSYEQYF.

The table lists this clone with a count of one. The chain joins TRBV5-1 to TRBJ1-4; weak D call: TRBD1 (6 bases). Germline lookup yields CDR1 SGHRS and CDR2 YFSETQ. Trimming stripped 4 bases from V and 7 bases from J, with 17 bases between. The CDR3 has 15 amino acids. CDR3 residues: CASSVLQGTGEKLFF. In DNA, the CDR3 is TGCGCCAGCAGCGTCCTCCAGGGGACCGGTGAAAAACTGTTTTTT.

The rearrangement joins TRBV4-1 to TRBJ2-5; 7 positions agree with TRBD1. Trimming took 3 bases from V and 1 from J; bases not matched to a gene: 5. This CDR3 has 15 residues. CDR1 is MGHRA and CDR2 is YSYEKL in the germline V gene. In nucleotides, the CDR3 is TGCGCCAGCAGCCATAGGGACAGCCGCCAAGAGACCCAGTACTTC. This sequence encodes CASSHRDSRQETQYF.

This chain joins TRBV30 and TRBJ1-6, with 9 bases lining up with TRBD1. CDR3 length: 15 amino acids. The germline CDR1 and CDR2 sequences are GTSNPN and SVGIG (reference sequence). V gave up 3 bases and J gave up 8 bases; unmatched junction bases: 8. CDR3 DNA sequence: TGTGCCTGGAGGGACAGGGGCATTCGTGATTCACCCCTCCACTTT. Protein product: CAWRDRGIRDSPLHF.

The V gene is TRBV29-1, the J gene TRBJ2-5; a weak D match, TRBD1 (6 bases). Trimming removed 4 bases from V and 5 bases from J, with 8 bases in between. The germline gives CDR1 SQVTM, CDR2 ANQGSEA. This CDR3 is built from 11 residues. The CDR3 DNA is TGCAGCGTTGCAGGGGACGAGACCCAGTACTTC. It encodes CSVAGDETQYF.

This clone was detected once. This chain links TRBV6-4 with TRBJ1-2; D remains unclear. CDR3 length: 12 amino acids. The germline V and J ends were trimmed by 4 bases and 8 bases, with 11 bases remaining between them. The V gene's germline CDR1 is MRHNA and CDR2 SNTAGT. In DNA form, the CDR3 reads TGTGCCAGCAGTGCCGGGTCTGGCGGCTACACCTTC. Its protein is CASSAGSGGYTF.

The chain recombines TRBV5-1 with TRBJ1-2; 8 bases match TRBD1. The CDR3 is 15 amino acids. CDR1 and CDR2 from the germline V gene are SGHRS and YFSETQ. J lost 7 bases, V lost 4 bases, and 12 bases had no gene match. In DNA, the CDR3 is TGCGCCAGCAGCCAGGACAGGGTTGCTGCTATTGGCTACACCTTC. Amino acids: CASSQDRVAAIGYTF.

This sequence joins TRBV19 and TRBJ2-3; TRBD2 matches at 14 bases. The CDR3 is 19 amino acids. Germline-derived CDR1 and CDR2 are LNHDA and SQIVND (reference sequence). V gave up 1 base and J gave up 0 bases; unmatched junction bases: 6. The CDR3 DNA is TGTGCCAGTAGTATAGGGAAGACTAGCGGGGGGGCTAGCACAGATACGCAGTATTTT. Encoded protein: CASSIGKTSGGASTDTQYF.

The J gene is TRBJ2-4, the V gene TRBV9, with 11 bases aligning to TRBD2. The V and J ends lost 7 bases and 1 base, in that order; junction bases with no gene match: 19. The CDR3 spans 20 residues. Germline V gene sequence: CDR1 SGDLS, CDR2 YYNGEE. CDR3 loop: CASFNHGASGRIGAKNIQYF. In DNA, the CDR3 is TGTGCCAGCTTTAACCACGGGGCTAGCGGGAGGATAGGGGCCAAAAACATTCAGTACTTC.

The rearrangement uses TRBV4-1 and TRBJ2-2; 11 nucleotides line up with TRBD1. CDR3 length: 18 amino acids. V dropped 2 bases and J dropped 0; count of bases not matched to a gene: 5. Germline V gene data show CDR1 as MGHRA and CDR2 as YSYEKL. CDR3 in amino acids: CASSQTGTGGSNTGELFF. The CDR3 DNA reads TGCGCCAGCAGCCAAACCGGGACAGGGGGATCGAACACCGGGGAGCTGTTTTTT.

CDR3 sequence (DNA): TGCGCCAGCAGCCAGAGAGCTATGGGAGGGGACAATGAGCAGTTCTTC. Amino acids: CASSQRAMGGDNEQFF. V is TRBV4-3 and J is TRBJ2-1; TRBD2 agrees at 7 bases. The CDR3 is 16 amino acids. In germline, CDR1 is LGHNA, CDR2 YSLEER. The V and J ends lost 3 bases and 5 bases, in that order; junction bases with no gene match: 10.

This clone was found a few times. The V and J genes are TRBV4-3 and TRBJ2-7, with a tentative D call TRBD1 (5 bases). The germline V gene encodes CDR1 LGHNA and CDR2 YSLEER. Trimming shortened V by 0 bases and J by 1 base, and 7 bases separated the two germline ends. The CDR3 covers 14 residues. The chain's CDR3 is CASSQDTGSYEQYF. In DNA form, the CDR3 reads TGCGCCAGCAGCCAAGACACAGGTTCCTACGAGCAGTACTTC.

The chain recombines TRBV20-1 with TRBJ1-5; no firm D call. The V end lost 3 bases, the J end lost 5 bases, and 11 bases lay between the germline ends. The CDR3 runs to 13 residues. Looked up from germline, CDR1 is DFQATT and CDR2 is SNEGSKA (reference sequence). DNA for the CDR3: TGCAGTGCTAGTAGGAACAGCTATCAGCCCCAGCATTTT. It yields the protein CSASRNSYQPQHF.

This clone was picked up one time. The chain has TRBV24-1 and TRBJ1-5; D might be TRBD1 (6 bases). The V end was cut by 5 bases, the J end by 2 bases, with 21 bases between. The CDR3 consists of 18 residues. Germline V gene data show CDR1 as KGHDR and CDR2 as SFDVKD. CDR3 sequence: CATSGGVGGARGNQPQHF. The CDR3 DNA sequence: TGTGCCACCAGTGGTGGGGTCGGGGGGGCCCGAGGCAATCAGCCCCAGCATTTT.

This chain joins TRBV14 and TRBJ2-1, with TRBD2 identical over 7 bases. The V segment lost 4 bases and the J segment 6 bases; nucleotides outside the gene matches: 9. Germline values: CDR1 SGHDN, CDR2 FVKESK. This CDR3 has 15 residues. CDR3: CASSRRTSFGNEQFF. The CDR3 DNA reads as TGTGCCAGCAGCCGCCGGACTAGTTTCGGCAATGAGCAGTTCTTC.

This chain connects TRBV29-1 to TRBJ2-3; D perhaps matches TRBD1 (6 bases). V lost 4 bases, J lost 0 bases, and 11 bases lay in between. The V gene's germline CDR1 is SQVTM and CDR2 ANQGSEA. The CDR3 consists of 14 residues. For the CDR3, the DNA is TGCAGCGTTGCCAGGACAGCGAGCACAGATACGCAGTATTTT. This translates into CSVARTASTDTQYF.

The chain combines TRBV6-2 or TRBV6-3 with TRBJ1-5; 8 bases map to TRBD1. CDR1 MNHEY and CDR2 SVGEGT come from the germline V gene. Trimming took 2 bases from V and 2 from J; bases not matched to a gene: 5. This CDR3 has 16 amino acids. CDR3 region: CASSYKTGVGNQPQHF. CDR3 in DNA: TGTGCCAGCAGTTACAAGACAGGGGTGGGCAATCAGCCCCAGCATTTT.

This chain uses TRBV5-1 with TRBJ2-3; 9 bases align to TRBD2. V lost 4 bases, J lost 0 bases, and 9 bases stayed unmatched. The CDR3 extends over 17 amino acids. CDR1 is SGHRS, CDR2 YFSETQ, per germline. CDR3 in amino acids: CASSGTGTSSSTDTQYF. The CDR3 DNA follows: TGCGCCAGCAGCGGGACCGGGACTAGCAGTAGCACAGATACGCAGTATTTT.

This sequence joins TRBV6-2 or TRBV6-3 and TRBJ2-6, with 9 bases matching TRBD1. V gave up 6 bases and J gave up 0 bases; unmatched junction bases: 6. CDR1 and CDR2 from the germline V gene are MNHEY and SVGEGT. CDR3 size: 17 residues. This chain's CDR3 is CASSGQGKSSGANVLTF. The CDR3 nucleotides read TGTGCCAGCAGCGGACAGGGGAAGAGCTCTGGGGCCAACGTCCTGACTTTC.